The present T cell receptor beta chain was sequenced within a study of T cells in Graves' hyperthyroidism and ophthalmopathy. As for the study in general: Before treatment of any kind, peripheral blood was taken at initial diagnosis.

Diagnoses were made from clinical symptoms, serum measures (thyroxine and TRAb), thyroid ultrasound and orbital computed tomography. The investigators amplified TCR beta CDR3 regions from RNA transcripts. An initial round of RT-PCR targeting the TCR CDR3 relied on the HTBI primer set. TCRdb redid the calling of the multiplex PCR reads with MiXCR, one entry per CDR3 protein. Of approximately 400,000 distinct CDR3 sequences in the sample, 14% to 15% were seen once. In this sample, this clonotype turned up a few times. The V end was cut by 0 bases, the J end by 4 bases, with 15 bases between. Germline assignment: CDR1 SGDLS and CDR2 YYNGEE. The CDR3 runs to 16 residues.

The TCR comes from a woman in her 30s with Graves' hyperthyroidism. The chain recombines TRBV9 with TRBJ2-3, with unresolved D. Sequencing used blood. The CDR3 bases are TGTGCCAGCAGCGTAGGCGGTGGGCAAGCGCCAGATACGCAGTATTTT. This encodes CASSVGGGQAPDTQYF. Based on the CDR3 plus reference TRBV9 and TRBJ2-3, the full variable domain is DSGVTQTPKHLITATGQRVTLRCSPRSGDLSVYWYQQSLDQGLQFLIQYYNGEERAKGNILERFSAQQFPDLHSELNLSSLELGDSALYFCASSVGGGQAPDTQYFGPGTRLTVL.